The following is a TCR beta chain sequence with its context. Compared with germline, one end of the junction differs, possibly owing to a read error. The CDR3 is made up of 13 amino acids. The V gene's germline CDR1 is KGHSH and CDR2 LQKENI. In the source study's methods: Quantification of nucleated cells was approximated via reference gene primer amplification. TCRdb keeps only in-frame clones here, not all; method: immunoSEQ multiplex PCR. V and J calls and clone size are copied from that table; D and trimming were computed from the DNA. This table has about 210,000 clones, around 82% appearing once. This record belongs to a study of blood T cell repertoires in COVID-19. Study-wide background: The samples span acute and convalescent COVID-19 from the United States, Italy and Spain. PBMCs, B-cell-depleted T cells, or T cells were the source of the cDNA or gDNA that made up the material.

Sample: peripheral blood. The receptor comes from a middle-aged woman with active or convalescent COVID-19. The gene calls are TRBV18 and TRBJ2-7; 7 nucleotides align to TRBD2. The CDR3 loop is CASSSPAGFRQYF. The CDR3, as DNA: TGTGCCAGCTCATCACCAGCGGGGTTTCGGCAGTACTTC.